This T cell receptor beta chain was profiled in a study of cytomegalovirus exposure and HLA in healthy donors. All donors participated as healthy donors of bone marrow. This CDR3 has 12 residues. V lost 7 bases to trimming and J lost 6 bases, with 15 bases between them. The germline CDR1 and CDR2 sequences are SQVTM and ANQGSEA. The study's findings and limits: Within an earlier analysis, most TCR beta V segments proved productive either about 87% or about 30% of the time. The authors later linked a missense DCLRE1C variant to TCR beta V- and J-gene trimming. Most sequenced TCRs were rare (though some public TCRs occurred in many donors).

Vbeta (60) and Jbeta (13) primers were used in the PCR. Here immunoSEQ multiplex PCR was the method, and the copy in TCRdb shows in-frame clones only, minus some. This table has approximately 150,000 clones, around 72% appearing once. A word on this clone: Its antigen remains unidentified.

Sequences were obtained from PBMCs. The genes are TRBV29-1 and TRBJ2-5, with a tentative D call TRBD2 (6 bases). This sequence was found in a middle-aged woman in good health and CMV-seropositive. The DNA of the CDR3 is TGCAGCGCTCCCGCGGGACGAAAGACCCAGTACTTC. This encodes CSAPAGRKTQYF.